Listed here are 9 T cell receptor beta chains from one sample, sequenced in a study of T cells in localized non-small cell lung cancer (dated by TCRdb to the early 2020s). Preparation of the library involved the immunoSEQ multiplex PCR assay. TCRdb carries this immuneACCESS record with in-frame sequences only. Its versions omit some clonotypes, under half of them owing to an unresolved V gene in the studies checked, with the rest unexplained. The table for this sample lists more than 20,000 clones; 70% to 90% of them were counted only once. More than 15% of the sample is held by the ten biggest clonotypes. Source: PBMCs, taken before any cancer treatment. These receptors originate from a woman between 35 and 70 years old with stage II squamous cell lung carcinoma.

This clone appeared once. The genes are TRBV4-2 and TRBJ2-7, with TRBD2 matching over 8 bases. Per germline, CDR1 LGHNA and CDR2 YNFKEQ. After removal of 0 bases from V and 2 bases from J, the junction contained 3 bases not matched to a gene. This CDR3 has 15 amino acids. CDR3 DNA: TGTGCCAGCAGCCAAGAATTGGGACTAGCCTACGAGCAGTACTTC. It is translated as CASSQELGLAYEQYF.

This clone occurred once. The V call is TRBV4-3, the J call TRBJ1-2; D perhaps matches TRBD1 (5 bases). Germline CDR1 and CDR2: LGHNA and YSLEER. The V end lost 4 bases, the J end lost 4 bases, and 16 bases lay between the germline ends. The CDR3 runs to 15 residues. In nucleotides, the CDR3 is TGCGCCAGCAGCCCCGACAGAGATCAAGGCTATGGCTACACCTTC. Amino acids: CASSPDRDQGYGYTF.

The gene calls are TRBV15 and TRBJ1-1, with D possibly being TRBD1 (5 bases). V was cut by 3 bases and J by 6 bases, with 8 bases left in between. The CDR3 contains 12 residues. Germline values: CDR1 LNHNV, CDR2 YYDKDF (reference sequence). The CDR3: CATSRGDAEAFF. The CDR3 DNA follows: TGTGCCACCAGCAGGGGGGACGCTGAAGCTTTCTTT.

The chain has TRBV19 and TRBJ2-3; 7 nucleotides agree with TRBD1. Losses at the gene ends were 4 bases for V and 0 bases for J; bases not matched to a gene: 10. Germline V CDR1 and CDR2: LNHDA, SQIVND (reference sequence). CDR3 size: 17 residues. The CDR3 spells CASSREFRGQSTDTQYF. The CDR3 bases are TGTGCCAGTAGTAGGGAGTTTAGGGGACAGAGCACAGATACGCAGTATTTT.

The rearrangement uses TRBV2 and TRBJ2-2; 8 bases agree with TRBD1. With V trimmed by 6 bases and J by 5 bases, 8 bases remained unmatched. Germline V gives CDR1 SNHLY, CDR2 FYNNEI. This CDR3 region has 15 residues. The DNA for the CDR3 is TGTGCCAGCAGGGGGGGACAGGCTTATACCGGGGAGCTGTTTTTT. Translating it yields CASRGGQAYTGELFF. Filled out from reference TRBV2 and TRBJ2-2, the complete variable domain reads EPEVTQTPSHQVTQMGQEVILRCVPISNHLYFYWYRQILGQKVEFLVSFYNNEISEKSEIFDDQFSVERPDGSNFTLKIRSTKLEDSAMYFCASRGGQAYTGELFFGEGSRLTVL.

The chain links TRBV11-3 to TRBJ2-1, with TRBD1 matching over 9 bases. Looked up from germline, CDR1 is SGHNT and CDR2 is YENEEA. Unmatched junction bases numbered 8, after V lost 5 bases and J lost 6 bases. The CDR3 loop spans 15 amino acids. The CDR3 nucleotides are TGTGCCAGCAGCCTGACAGGGGGTATAGGCAATGAGCAGTTCTTC. It translates to CASSLTGGIGNEQFF.

CDR3 bases: TGTGCCAGCAGCTGGGGACAAGCCTACGAGCAGTACTTC. Its protein is CASSWGQAYEQYF. The V call is TRBV5-6, the J call TRBJ2-7; TRBD1 is a possible D gene (6 bases). The V end was cut by 3 bases, the J end by 2 bases, with 9 bases between. The CDR3 consists of 13 residues. Germline V gives CDR1 SGHDT, CDR2 YYEEEE.

J is TRBJ1-2 and V is TRBV4-3, with TRBD1 matching over 7 bases. The V gene end was trimmed by 4 bases and the J gene end by 7 bases; junction bases not matched to a gene: 12. The CDR3 length is 15 residues. CDR1 and CDR2 from the germline V gene are LGHNA and YSLEER. The CDR3 sequence: CASSPYRGGMFGYTF. CDR3 coding DNA: TGCGCCAGCAGCCCGTACAGGGGCGGCATGTTTGGCTACACCTTC.

This chain links TRBV6-5 with TRBJ1-5, with a possible D match to TRBD1 (5 bases). V lost 6 bases and J lost 0, with 12 bases in between. The CDR3 covers 15 residues. Germline V CDR1 and CDR2: MNHEY, SVGAGI. The CDR3 nucleotides are TGTGCCAGCAGGCCACGGGGGAATAGCAATCAGCCCCAGCATTTT. This gives the protein CASRPRGNSNQPQHF.